The rows below give T cell receptor beta chains drawn from one sample of a study of cytomegalovirus exposure and HLA in healthy donors. Repertoires were generated with immunoSEQ multiplex PCR, while TCRdb's copy carries only in-frame clones and drops some. The sample yields 150,000 to 200,000 clones, 68% seen once. Input material: PBMCs. Receptor source: a woman aged 18 to 35 in good health and CMV-seropositive. Both conserved end residues are part of each CDR3. The D gene is left open where the match is weak. Rows may omit the clone size; those that give it use once, few, many or a size class.

D: TRBD1; J: TRBJ1-1; size: .; V: TRBV7-2; DNA: TGTGCCAGCAGCTTAGCGCTGGGACAGCGGGAAGCTTTCTTT; CDR3: CASSLALGQREAFF
D: .; J: TRBJ2-3; size: .; V: TRBV5-1; DNA: TGCGCCAGCAGCTTGGGAGGGGGGGGCACAGATACGCAGTATTTT; CDR3: CASSLGGGGTDTQYF
D: TRBD1; J: TRBJ1-5; size: few; V: TRBV7-9; DNA: TGTGCCAGCAGCTTAGGGGAATTAGACAGGGGAGGCAATCAGCCCCAGCATTTT; CDR3: CASSLGELDRGGNQPQHF
D: .; J: TRBJ1-2; size: .; V: TRBV10-3; DNA: TGTGCCATCCGCATGAGCGGGACACAGGCTAACTATGGCTACACCTTC; CDR3: CAIRMSGTQANYGYTF
D: .; J: TRBJ2-5; size: .; V: TRBV7-3; DNA: TGTGCCAGCAGCTTATTCGGGGTGGGGGAGACCCAGTACTTC; CDR3: CASSLFGVGETQYF
D: .; J: TRBJ1-5; size: few; V: TRBV30; DNA: TGTGCCTGGAGTTTCGGGGACACCCGGAATCAGCCCCAGCATTTT; CDR3: CAWSFGDTRNQPQHF
D: .; J: TRBJ2-5; size: .; V: TRBV5-5; DNA: TGTGCCAGCAGCCACGGGTTACGGGTTTCGTACCAAGAGACCCAGTACTTC; CDR3: CASSHGLRVSYQETQYF
D: TRBD2; J: TRBJ2-7; size: .; V: TRBV9; DNA: TGTGCCAGCAGCGTAGTGGGGAGGGAGCAGTACGAGCAGTACTTC; CDR3: CASSVVGREQYEQYF
D: .; J: TRBJ2-5; size: .; V: TRBV29-1; DNA: TGCAGCGTTGAAGTTATTGGGGTAGGGGACACCCAAGAGACCCAGTACTTC; CDR3: CSVEVIGVGDTQETQYF
D: TRBD2; J: TRBJ2-5; size: .; V: TRBV11-2; DNA: TGTGCCAGCAGCTCCGGGGGGGTCCCCTACCAAGAGACCCAGTACTTC; CDR3: CASSSGGVPYQETQYF
D: TRBD2; J: TRBJ2-2; size: once; V: TRBV5-4; DNA: TGTGCCAGCAGCCCGGGACTAGGCTCGAACACCGGGGAGCTGTTTTTT; CDR3: CASSPGLGSNTGELFF
D: TRBD1; J: TRBJ2-7; size: few; V: TRBV30; DNA: TGTGCCTGGAGCACAGGGGTTTCCTACGAGCAGTACTTC; CDR3: CAWSTGVSYEQYF
D: TRBD1; J: TRBJ1-4; size: .; V: TRBV18; DNA: TGTGCCAGCTCAGTTCCAAGTAAACAGGGGATTAATGAAAAACTGTTTTTT; CDR3: CASSVPSKQGINEKLFF
D: TRBD2; J: TRBJ2-7; size: .; V: TRBV27; DNA: TGTGCCAGCAGTTTATCGACTAGCGGGACCTACGAGCAGTACTTC; CDR3: CASSLSTSGTYEQYF
D: .; J: TRBJ1-5; size: .; V: TRBV27; DNA: TGTGCCAGCAGGTTGGTCAGTAGCAATCAGCCCCAGCATTTT; CDR3: CASRLVSSNQPQHF
D: TRBD1; J: TRBJ1-2; size: .; V: TRBV19; DNA: TGTGCCAGTAGTATAGATCTCAGGACAGGAATTCTTGGCTACACCTTC; CDR3: CASSIDLRTGILGYTF
D: TRBD2; J: TRBJ2-7; size: .; V: TRBV27; DNA: TGTGCCAGCAGTTTACTAGCGGGAGTCGACGAGCAGTACTTC; CDR3: CASSLLAGVDEQYF
D: .; J: TRBJ2-6; size: .; V: TRBV13; DNA: TGTGCCAGCAGCCCCGAGGGGGCCAACGTCCTGACTTTC; CDR3: CASSPEGANVLTF
D: .; J: TRBJ2-5; size: few; V: TRBV29-1; DNA: TGCAGCACTTACAGGAGTCAAGAGACCCAGTACTTC; CDR3: CSTYRSQETQYF
D: .; J: TRBJ2-2; size: .; V: TRBV6-1; DNA: TGTGCCAGCACTTTGTGGGGGGGCAGCGGGGAGCTGTTTTTT; CDR3: CASTLWGGSGELFF
D: .; J: TRBJ1-2; size: few; V: TRBV27; DNA: TGTGCCAGCAGTTCACACCTGAATTTGGGGCGGGGTGGCTACACCTTC; CDR3: CASSSHLNLGRGGYTF
D: .; J: TRBJ1-5; size: .; V: TRBV28; DNA: TGTGCCAGCAGCCCTGGGGCGGGGAGGTATAGCAATCAGCCCCAGCATTTT; CDR3: CASSPGAGRYSNQPQHF
D: .; J: TRBJ1-1; size: .; V: TRBV12-5; DNA: TGTGCTAGTGGTTTGGGAGGTGGGAACACTGAAGCTTTCTTT; CDR3: CASGLGGGNTEAFF
D: TRBD1; J: TRBJ2-1; size: .; V: TRBV19; DNA: TGTGCCAGTAGTATTCGAGGACAGGGGATCAATGAGCAGTTCTTC; CDR3: CASSIRGQGINEQFF
D: .; J: TRBJ1-2; size: .; V: TRBV2; DNA: TGTGCCAGCAGTGAAGCTTCGGGGGTGGGTGGCTACACCTTC; CDR3: CASSEASGVGGYTF
D: TRBD1; J: TRBJ1-1; size: .; V: TRBV19; DNA: TGTGCCAGTAGTATGAACAGGGGCGCTGAAGCTTTCTTT; CDR3: CASSMNRGAEAFF
D: TRBD1; J: TRBJ1-4; size: once; V: TRBV9; DNA: TGTGCCAGCAGCCCAGGACAGGGGCGTAATGAAAAACTGTTTTTT; CDR3: CASSPGQGRNEKLFF
D: TRBD1; J: TRBJ1-2; size: .; V: TRBV7-2; DNA: TGTGCCAGCAGCTTAGGAGGGGGCCTCCTTAACTATGGCTACACCTTC; CDR3: CASSLGGGLLNYGYTF
D: .; J: TRBJ1-2; size: few; V: TRBV18; DNA: TGTGCCAGCTCACCACAGGACTCCACGTCTAACTATGGCTACACCTTC; CDR3: CASSPQDSTSNYGYTF
D: TRBD2; J: TRBJ2-1; size: .; V: TRBV4-2; DNA: TGTGCCAGCAGCCAATATGATGGGCGGGAGTCCGCCTACAATGAGCAGTTCTTC; CDR3: CASSQYDGRESAYNEQFF
D: .; J: TRBJ1-4; size: .; V: TRBV4-1; DNA: TGCGCCAGCAGCCTCGCGGGCACAGCGGGTGAAAAACTGTTTTTT; CDR3: CASSLAGTAGEKLFF
D: .; J: TRBJ1-5; size: .; V: TRBV27; DNA: TGTGCCAGCAGTTCAGTCAGGGAGGGTGGGCCCCAGCATTTT; CDR3: CASSSVREGGPQHF
D: TRBD1; J: TRBJ2-4; size: few; V: TRBV6-1; DNA: TGTGCCAGCAGCCCCTCAGGGGGCGAAAACATTCAGTACTTC; CDR3: CASSPSGGENIQYF
D: TRBD2; J: TRBJ2-2; size: .; V: TRBV6-5; DNA: TGTGCCAGCAGGGCGGGGGGATCAAACACCGGGGAGCTGTTTTTT; CDR3: CASRAGGSNTGELFF
D: .; J: TRBJ1-2; size: many; V: TRBV4-3; DNA: TGCGCCAGCAGCCAGAGAGGGATCTTCGGCTACACCTTC; CDR3: CASSQRGIFGYTF
D: .; J: TRBJ1-2; size: .; V: TRBV20-1; DNA: TGCAGCATTCCCTTGCAGGGGGGCTACACCTTC; CDR3: CSIPLQGGYTF
D: .; J: TRBJ1-1; size: few; V: TRBV28; DNA: TGTGCCAGCAGTTCCCCTCCTGAAGCTTTCTTT; CDR3: CASSSPPEAFF
D: .; J: TRBJ1-5; size: .; V: TRBV6-1; DNA: TGTGCCACCAAGGGACAAGACAATCAGCCCCAGCATTTT; CDR3: CATKGQDNQPQHF
D: TRBD2; J: TRBJ2-1; size: few; V: TRBV27; DNA: TGTGCCAGCAGGGGAAGGCTAGCGGGAGTGGGTGAGCAGTTCTTC; CDR3: CASRGRLAGVGEQFF
D: TRBD2; J: TRBJ2-7; size: .; V: TRBV7-8; DNA: TGTGCCAGCACCCCGGGGACTAGCGGGACATACGAGCAGTACTTC; CDR3: CASTPGTSGTYEQYF
D: .; J: TRBJ2-7; size: .; V: TRBV6-6; DNA: TGTGCCAGCAGTTACACCTCCGGGTCCTACGAGCAGTACTTC; CDR3: CASSYTSGSYEQYF
D: TRBD2; J: TRBJ2-4; size: .; V: TRBV27; DNA: TGTGCCAGCAGTTCTATAAGGGGGACTAGCGGGAGGTGGAACATTCAGTACTTC; CDR3: CASSSIRGTSGRWNIQYF
D: .; J: TRBJ2-2; size: .; V: TRBV4-3; DNA: TGCGCCAGCAGCCAAGAGGGCCTCACCGGGGAGCTGTTTTTT; CDR3: CASSQEGLTGELFF
D: .; J: TRBJ2-1; size: .; V: TRBV29-1; DNA: TGCAGCGTTGATCGCGGGTATGAGCAGTTCTTC; CDR3: CSVDRGYEQFF
D: .; J: TRBJ2-3; size: .; V: TRBV7-2; DNA: TGTGCCAGCAGTTATAGCGCGTCTAGCACAGATACGCAGTATTTT; CDR3: CASSYSASSTDTQYF
D: TRBD2; J: TRBJ2-5; size: .; V: TRBV7-2; DNA: TGTGCCAGCAGCGGACTAGCGGGGGGCATTAACCAAGAGACCCAGTACTTC; CDR3: CASSGLAGGINQETQYF
D: .; J: TRBJ2-5; size: .; V: TRBV10-1; DNA: TGCGCCAGCAGTGAGTTTTATGGCGGGGAAGAGACCCAGTACTTC; CDR3: CASSEFYGGEETQYF
D: TRBD1; J: TRBJ2-1; size: .; V: TRBV29-1; DNA: TGCAGCGTTGTCGGCCGGACAGGCTACTCCTACAATGAGCAGTTCTTC; CDR3: CSVVGRTGYSYNEQFF
D: TRBD1; J: TRBJ2-3; size: .; V: TRBV4-1; DNA: TGCGCCAGCAGCCCCCACGGGACAGGCACTTTCACGCAGTATTTT; CDR3: CASSPHGTGTFTQYF
D: .; J: TRBJ2-7; size: .; V: TRBV5-6; DNA: TGTGCCAGCAGCCTCAGGATCCCCTACGAGCAGTACTTC; CDR3: CASSLRIPYEQYF
D: TRBD2; J: TRBJ2-7; size: .; V: TRBV4-2; DNA: TGTGCCAGCAGCCAAGTATCGCGGACTAGCGGGGGGCCCTCCTACGAGCAGTACTTC; CDR3: CASSQVSRTSGGPSYEQYF
D: .; J: TRBJ2-1; size: .; V: TRBV5-4; DNA: TGTGCCAGCAGCTTGGTGGGCAGCTCCTACAATGAGCAGTTCTTC; CDR3: CASSLVGSSYNEQFF
D: .; J: TRBJ2-5; size: .; V: TRBV14; DNA: TGTGCCAGCAGCTTCGGACTACCCGAGAGGGAGACCCAGTACTTC; CDR3: CASSFGLPERETQYF
D: .; J: TRBJ2-7; size: once; V: TRBV6-5; DNA: TGTGCCAGCAGTTACTCGAAGGAGGGCTACGAGCAGTACTTC; CDR3: CASSYSKEGYEQYF
D: .; J: TRBJ2-3; size: .; V: TRBV7-2; DNA: TGTGCCAGCAGCTCTGATAGCGGATCATGGGTGGATACGCAGTATTTT; CDR3: CASSSDSGSWVDTQYF
D: .; J: TRBJ1-6; size: once; V: TRBV5-6; DNA: TGTGCCAGCACCTCCACCGACAGCTCCTATAATTCCCCCCTCCACTTT; CDR3: CASTSTDSSYNSPLHF